This TCR beta chain appears in the sequencing data of a study of patients and donors after allogeneic stem cell transplantation. The table lists this clonotype with a few counts. Germline assignment: CDR1 SGDLS and CDR2 YYNGEE. Deletions cut 0 bases from V and 4 bases from J, with 5 bases between. The CDR3 covers 13 residues. TCRdb redid the calling of the RT-PCR reads with MiXCR, one entry per CDR3 protein. Of around 240,000 distinct CDR3 sequences in the sample, about 14% were seen once. The TCR was taken from a human donor who was either an allogeneic HSCT recipient or a stem cell or donor lymphocyte infusion donor (not recorded which). It is not recorded whose cells these are; they may come from a transplant donor. Source material: blood, either unsorted or a sorted T cell fraction (not recorded which). The chain recombines TRBV9 with TRBJ1-3; D ambiguous. This CDR3 reads CASSVDSGNTIYF. The CDR3 bases are TGTGCCAGCAGCGTAGACAGCGGAAACACCATATATTTT.